This record looks at one TCR beta chain sequence and its context. V shed 5 bases and J 5 bases; nucleotides not matched to a gene: 5. Germline values: CDR1 SGHVS, CDR2 FQNEAQ. The CDR3 runs to 15 residues. This entry belongs to a study of shared clonotypes between healthy human individuals. Here immunoSEQ multiplex PCR was the method, and the copy in TCRdb shows in-frame clones only, minus some. Counted here are approximately 640,000 clones, less than 95% occurring once; the ten biggest clones make up 30% to 40%. The source material was memory CD8+ T cells from PBMCs. The subset denotes: CD45RO+ cells pooled with CCR7-negative TemRA cells. The source of this sequence is a man between 18 and 29 years old in good health. Some clones in this sample may be carry-over from other donors' samples. J is TRBJ2-7 and V is TRBV7-8, with 14 positions matching TRBD2. CDR3 amino acids: CASSPPGLAGDEQYF. The CDR3 nucleotides are TGTGCCAGCAGCCCCCCGGGACTAGCGGGAGACGAGCAGTACTTC.